Shown below are 16 T cell receptor beta chains from a single sample sequenced in a study of blood T cell repertoires in COVID-19. Data came from immunoSEQ multiplex PCR; TCRdb stores just in-frame clones and leaves some out. Here the sample spans 84,000 or so clones, approximately 78% being singletons. The source material was peripheral blood. These receptors were collected from a woman older than 75 with acute or convalescent COVID-19.

The chain is built from TRBV28 and TRBJ1-1; TRBD1 might be the D (5 bases). The CDR3 spans 15 residues. V dropped 6 bases and J dropped 6 bases, with 20 bases sitting between them. In germline, CDR1 is MDHEN, CDR2 SYDVKM. For the CDR3, the DNA is TGTGCCAGCAGCCCCCAGGGAGTACGGGGGGCTGAAGCTTTCTTT. Amino acids: CASSPQGVRGAEAFF.

The J gene is TRBJ1-1, the V gene TRBV6-5; 7 bases fit TRBD1. CDR1 MNHEY and CDR2 SVGAGI come from the germline V gene. V shed 5 bases and J 1 base; nucleotides not matched to a gene: 7. The CDR3 runs to 15 residues. The CDR3 sequence is CASSKIGTENTEAFF. As DNA, the CDR3 is TGTGCCAGCAGTAAGATAGGGACAGAGAACACTGAAGCTTTCTTT.

The rearrangement links TRBV24-1 to TRBJ2-5; tentative D call: TRBD1 (6 bases). Looked up from germline, CDR1 is KGHDR and CDR2 is SFDVKD. The V end was cut by 3 bases, the J end by 7 bases, with 17 bases between. This CDR3 region has 15 residues. The CDR3, as DNA: TGTGCCACCAGTGATGAGGACAGCCTGCACCCGACCCAGTACTTC. This gives the protein CATSDEDSLHPTQYF.

This chain uses TRBV9 with TRBJ1-5; D remains ambiguous. The V gene lost 3 bases and the J gene lost 0 bases, with 7 bases spanning the gap. CDR3 length: 14 amino acids. Germline CDR1 SGDLS, CDR2 YYNGEE. The CDR3 spells CASSGRDSNQPQHF. In DNA form, the CDR3 reads TGTGCCAGCAGCGGCCGAGATAGCAATCAGCCCCAGCATTTT.

The V gene is TRBV3-1 (or the pseudogene TRBV3-2), the J gene TRBJ1-1; TRBD1 matches 8 bases. V gave up 4 bases and J gave up 7 bases; unmatched junction bases: 5. Germline V gene lookup returns CDR1 LGHDT and CDR2 YNNKEL (reference sequence). The CDR3 has 13 residues. The CDR3 DNA follows: TGTGCCAGCAGCCGACAGGGGCTACATGAAGCTTTCTTT. Its translation is CASSRQGLHEAFF.

V gene TRBV15 combines with J gene TRBJ2-2; D may be TRBD2 (7 bases). The germline CDR1 and CDR2 sequences are LNHNV and YYDKDF (reference sequence). The CDR3 is 16 amino acids. The V end was cut by 0 bases, the J end by 5 bases, with 13 bases between. CDR3 region: CATSRDDGGRTGELFF. As DNA, the CDR3 is TGTGCCACCAGCAGAGATGACGGGGGGCGGACCGGGGAGCTGTTTTTT.

The chain uses TRBV28 and TRBJ1-2, with no clear D. The germline gives CDR1 MDHEN, CDR2 SYDVKM. Trimming stripped 5 bases from V and 3 bases from J, with 13 bases between. The CDR3 loop spans 14 amino acids. The CDR3 DNA reads as TGTGCCAGCAGTGTTCCCTCGGTCGACTATGGCTACACCTTC. It translates to CASSVPSVDYGYTF.

The gene calls are TRBV27 and TRBJ2-2, with D possibly TRBD1 on 6 matching bases. Germline CDR1 is MNHEY and CDR2 is SMNVEV (reference sequence). The CDR3 sequence is 14 residues long. With 8 bases removed from V and 1 base from J, the gap between germline ends came to 11 bases. DNA of the CDR3: TGTGCCAGCGCTCTAGGGGGGAACACCGGGGAGCTGTTTTTT. Translated, it gives CASALGGNTGELFF.

V and J are TRBV28 and TRBJ1-1; possibly TRBD1 for D (5 bases). The CDR3 spans 15 residues. V lost 6 bases, J lost 5 bases, and 19 bases lay in between. CDR1 and CDR2 from the germline V gene are MDHEN and SYDVKM. This CDR3 reads CASSPNGGVRTEAFF. In nucleotides, the CDR3 is TGTGCCAGCAGCCCAAATGGGGGGGTGAGGACTGAAGCTTTCTTT.

The chain carries TRBV28 and TRBJ1-3; weak D call: TRBD1 (6 bases). CDR1 is MDHEN, CDR2 SYDVKM, per germline. The CDR3 covers 14 residues. V was cut by 0 bases and J by 6 bases, with 9 bases left in between. CDR3 sequence reads: CASSLWAGVNTIYF. Written as DNA, the CDR3 is TGTGCCAGCAGTTTATGGGCAGGGGTAAACACCATATATTTT.

The chain couples TRBV28 to TRBJ2-7, with 7 bases that match TRBD2. This CDR3 has 18 amino acids. Germline CDR1 reads MDHEN; CDR2 reads SYDVKM. Unmatched junction bases numbered 20, after V lost 6 bases and J lost 3 bases. The CDR3 DNA sequence: TGTGCCAGCAGCTCCGGGACCCGGCGGGCTAGCGGAATCTACGAGCAGTACTTC. Residues: CASSSGTRRASGIYEQYF.

The rearrangement uses TRBV15 and TRBJ1-2; D ambiguous. Trimming took 3 bases from V and 0 from J, leaving 8 bases between them. The CDR3 consists of 14 residues. Germline assignment: CDR1 LNHNV and CDR2 YYDKDF (reference sequence). This CDR3 reads CATSSGVTNYGYTF. As DNA, the CDR3 is TGTGCCACCAGCAGCGGGGTGACTAACTATGGCTACACCTTC.

This chain connects TRBV19 to TRBJ1-1; the match to TRBD1 covers 8 bases. In germline, CDR1 is LNHDA, CDR2 SQIVND (reference sequence). Trimming removed 5 bases from V and 2 bases from J; junction bases left unmatched: 7. The CDR3 runs 15 residues. DNA of the CDR3: TGTGCCAGTAGTTCCCTAGGGACAGGCAACACTGAAGCTTTCTTT. It is translated as CASSSLGTGNTEAFF.

The CDR3 reads CASSLDLAGGLQETQYF. CDR3 nucleotides: TGCGCCAGCAGCTTGGATCTTGCGGGGGGACTGCAAGAGACCCAGTACTTC. This chain joins TRBV5-1 and TRBJ2-5; 8 nucleotides line up with TRBD2. This CDR3 comprises 17 residues. Germline V gene data show CDR1 as SGHRS and CDR2 as YFSETQ. J gave up 2 bases and V 0 bases, and 9 bases lay outside the gene matches.

The CDR3 coding sequence is TGTGCCAGCAGCCAAGAGGGGGTCTCTGAAGCTTTCTTT. As protein: CASSQEGVSEAFF. The rearrangement uses TRBV2 and TRBJ1-1; D perhaps matches TRBD1 (6 bases). CDR1 is SNHLY, CDR2 FYNNEI, per germline. CDR3 length equals 13 residues. Trimming removed 6 bases at V and 6 bases at J, with 14 bases between. Looking up the rest from reference TRBV2 and TRBJ1-1 gives the full variable domain: EPEVTQTPSHQVTQMGQEVILRCVPISNHLYFYWYRQILGQKVEFLVSFYNNEISEKSEIFDDQFSVERPDGSNFTLKIRSTKLEDSAMYFCASSQEGVSEAFFGQGTRLTVV.

The chain links TRBV4-2 to TRBJ1-1; no clear D gene. Between the trimmed V and J ends, which lost 1 base and 5 bases, there was a span of 5 bases. CDR1 is LGHNA, CDR2 YNFKEQ, per germline. This CDR3 is 12 amino acids long. CDR3 in DNA: TGTGCCAGCAGCCAAGCGGGGACTGAAGCTTTCTTT. Residues: CASSQAGTEAFF.